There are a few counts of the clone carrying this TCR beta chain. The antigen remains undetermined. Together with a sample-barcoded 5' primer, a J-beta primer mix was included in a second PCR lasting about 7 to 11 cycles. TCRdb reanalysed the 5' RACE reads using MiXCR and keeps one entry per CDR3 protein. In the table there are approximately 800,000 distinct CDR3 sequences, roughly 50% of which are singletons. The V end was cut by 4 bases, the J end by 1 base, with 4 bases between. The length of the CDR3 is 11 residues. CDR1 and CDR2 (germline): SQVTM, ANQGSEA. The data are from a study of blood T cells in healthy people across ages. Study-wide points: Unsorted PBMCs ruled out conclusive naive versus antigen-experienced comparison.

The specimen was blood. This sequence joins TRBV29-1 and TRBJ1-1; D call uncertain. The clonotype was recovered from a man aged 80 or over in good health. The CDR3 protein is CSVGQNTEAFF. CDR3 bases: TGCAGCGTTGGCCAGAACACTGAAGCTTTCTTT.